These 3 T cell receptor beta chains share one sample of origin, sequenced in a study of T cell changes during pregnancy in multiple sclerosis. The repertoire was sequenced with immunoSEQ multiplex PCR; TCRdb's copy has only in-frame clones and lacks some. The table has approximately 18,000 clones, around 86% seen once. The material was CD8+ T cells from peripheral blood mononuclear cells, obtained in the third trimester of pregnancy. These receptors were collected from a female donor in good health, enrolled as a control in a pregnancy study.

This chain uses TRBV4-1 with TRBJ2-3, with 10 bases that match TRBD1. V dropped 0 bases and J dropped 2; count of bases not matched to a gene: 8. Germline CDR1 reads MGHRA; CDR2 reads YSYEKL. This CDR3 region has 18 residues. In DNA, the CDR3 is TGCGCCAGCAGCCAAGATCCCGGGACAGGGGATATCACAGATACGCAGTATTTT. This encodes CASSQDPGTGDITDTQYF.

The CDR3 sequence: CASRGDTYGYTF. The CDR3 DNA sequence: TGTGCCAGCAGGGGGGACACCTATGGCTACACCTTC. The rearrangement joins TRBV2 to TRBJ1-2; the D gene is possibly TRBD1 (6 bases). Germline V gene data show CDR1 as SNHLY and CDR2 as FYNNEI. Trimming shortened V by 6 bases and J by 4 bases, and 9 bases separated the two germline ends. CDR3 length equals 12 residues.

V is TRBV5-1 and J is TRBJ2-7, with 7 bases identical to TRBD2. The germline gives CDR1 SGHRS, CDR2 YFSETQ. After removal of 0 bases from V and 2 bases from J, the junction contained 11 bases not matched to a gene. The CDR3 contains 17 residues. The CDR3 protein is CASSLDYGERDPYEQYF. The CDR3 nucleotides are TGCGCCAGCAGCTTGGATTATGGCGAGCGGGATCCCTACGAGCAGTACTTC.